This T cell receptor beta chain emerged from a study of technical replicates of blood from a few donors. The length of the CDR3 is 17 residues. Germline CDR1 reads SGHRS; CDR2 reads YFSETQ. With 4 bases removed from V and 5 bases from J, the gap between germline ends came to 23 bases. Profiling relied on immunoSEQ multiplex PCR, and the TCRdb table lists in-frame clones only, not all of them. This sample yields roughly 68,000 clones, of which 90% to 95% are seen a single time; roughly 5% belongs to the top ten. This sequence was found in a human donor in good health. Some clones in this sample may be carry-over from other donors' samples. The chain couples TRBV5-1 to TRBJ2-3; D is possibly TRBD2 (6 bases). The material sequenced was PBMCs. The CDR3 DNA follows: TGCGCCAGCAGCCTGACTTGGGCGGGACCCACCCGAGATACGCAGTATTTT. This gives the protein CASSLTWAGPTRDTQYF.